This is a list of T cell receptor beta chains from one sample in a study of blood T cell repertoires in COVID-19. Libraries were prepared by immunoSEQ multiplex PCR; TCRdb keeps only in-frame clonotypes and omits some of them. The data show tens of thousands of clones, roughly nine tenths seen once. The sample taken for sequencing was peripheral blood. The receptor set was obtained from a man aged 55-75 years with acute or convalescent COVID-19. CDR3s include the opening cysteine and the closing phenylalanine or tryptophan. The D gene is left open where the match is weak. The size of a clone is reported for some rows only, either as once, few or many, or as a class for expanded clones.

>TRBD1|TRBV29-1|-|TRBJ1-1
TGCAGCGTTACAGGGGCTGGAGTAGGGACTGAAGCTTTCTTT
CSVTGAGVGTEAFF
>-|TRBV9|-|TRBJ2-3
TGTGCCAGCAGCGTAGCGACAGGTTTTCCCAGAGCAGATACGCAGTATTTT
CASSVATGFPRADTQYF
>-|TRBV3-1/TRBV3-2|-|TRBJ1-1
TGTGCCAGCAGACAAAGTAGAGAAAAGAACACTGAAGCTTTCTTT
CASRQSREKNTEAFF
>TRBD1|TRBV6-6|-|TRBJ1-4
TGTGCCAGCACCGATCTGTCAGGACAGGGGAATGAAAAACTGTTTTTT
CASTDLSGQGNEKLFF
>TRBD2|TRBV11-2|-|TRBJ2-3
TGTGCCAGCAGCACCACTAGCGGGGACACAGATACGCAGTATTTT
CASSTTSGDTDTQYF
>-|TRBV6-6|-|TRBJ1-2
TGTGCCAGCACCCCCGGGTCAAGTTATGGCTACACCTTC
CASTPGSSYGYTF
>-|TRBV19|-|TRBJ1-3
TGTGCCAGCAGACAACACTCTGGAAACACCATATATTTT
CASRQHSGNTIYF
>TRBD1|TRBV20-1|-|TRBJ1-2
TGCAGTGCTGGTGGGACAGGGAGTTTATATGGCTACACCTTC
CSAGGTGSLYGYTF
>TRBD1|TRBV6-6|-|TRBJ1-4
TGTGCCAGCAGCGAGGGGGCAGAGGGGGAAAAACTGTTTTTT
CASSEGAEGEKLFF
>-|TRBV25-1|-|TRBJ1-1
TGTGCCAGCAGTGATCCTTTTTCCCCCGGGGACACTGAAGCTTTCTTT
CASSDPFSPGDTEAFF
>-|TRBV7-9|-|TRBJ1-1
TGTGCCAGCAGCTTTGGGGGGGTTATGAACACTGAAGCTTTCTTT
CASSFGGVMNTEAFF
>TRBD2|TRBV18|once|TRBJ2-2
TGTGCCAGCTCACCCCAGCGGGGCGGTACCGGGGAGCTGTTTTTT
CASSPQRGGTGELFF
>-|TRBV19|-|TRBJ2-5
TGTGCCAGTAGTATCCAGACCCTAGGTATAGAGACCCAGTACTTC
CASSIQTLGIETQYF
>-|TRBV6-5|-|TRBJ2-5
TGTGCCAGCAGTTACGCGGTCCTTAACGAAGGGACCCAGTACTTC
CASSYAVLNEGTQYF
>-|TRBV18|-|TRBJ2-1
TGTGCCAGCTCACCAACAATGGCCCATGAGCAGTTCTTC
CASSPTMAHEQFF
>TRBD2|TRBV5-1|-|TRBJ2-1
TGCGCCAGCAGCGGCGGGGGGTACTCCTACAATGAGCAGTTCTTC
CASSGGGYSYNEQFF
>-|TRBV11-2|-|TRBJ1-1
TGTGCCAGCTCCCCGGGGGGGGAATCTGAAGCTTTCTTT
CASSPGGESEAFF
>TRBD1|TRBV4-2|-|TRBJ1-3
TGTGCCAGCAGCCAAGAGGACAGGGAGGCGGAAAACACCATATATTTT
CASSQEDREAENTIYF
>-|TRBV4-2|-|TRBJ1-1
TGTGCCAGCAGCCTCCAGTCACTGGTAGAGGGTGGCACTGAAGCTTTCTTT
CASSLQSLVEGGTEAFF
>-|TRBV27|-|TRBJ1-5
TGTGCCAGCAGTCCCGGGGGGGATGGCAATCAGCCCCAGCATTTT
CASSPGGDGNQPQHF
>-|TRBV19|-|TRBJ2-7
TGTGCCAGTAGTGTGGCAGGCCCCTACGAGCAGTACTTC
CASSVAGPYEQYF
>-|TRBV6-5|-|TRBJ2-3
TGTGCCAGCAGGGTCAAAAGCGGCACAGATACGCAGTATTTT
CASRVKSGTDTQYF
>TRBD1|TRBV5-1|-|TRBJ2-7
TGCGCCAGCCAGGGACAGGGGGGCTCCTACGAGCAGTACTTC
CASQGQGGSYEQYF
>-|TRBV3-1/TRBV3-2|-|TRBJ1-4
TGTGCCAGCAGCCAAGACAGGGCAACTAATGAAAAACTGTTTTTT
CASSQDRATNEKLFF
>TRBD1|TRBV19|once|TRBJ2-3
TGTGCCAGTAGCAATAGGGGGCCGGGACAGGGTACGACAGATACGCAGTATTTT
CASSNRGPGQGTTDTQYF
>TRBD1|TRBV6-1|-|TRBJ1-3
TGTGCCAGCAGTGTCAGGGGGCGAAGGACTGGAAACACCATATATTTT
CASSVRGRRTGNTIYF
>TRBD2|TRBV5-1|-|TRBJ2-3
TGCGCCAGCAGCTATAGCGGGGGCCCAGATACGCAGTATTTT
CASSYSGGPDTQYF
>-|TRBV20-1|-|TRBJ1-1
TGCAGTTCCTCCAGACAGATCGAAGCTTTCTTT
CSSSRQIEAFF